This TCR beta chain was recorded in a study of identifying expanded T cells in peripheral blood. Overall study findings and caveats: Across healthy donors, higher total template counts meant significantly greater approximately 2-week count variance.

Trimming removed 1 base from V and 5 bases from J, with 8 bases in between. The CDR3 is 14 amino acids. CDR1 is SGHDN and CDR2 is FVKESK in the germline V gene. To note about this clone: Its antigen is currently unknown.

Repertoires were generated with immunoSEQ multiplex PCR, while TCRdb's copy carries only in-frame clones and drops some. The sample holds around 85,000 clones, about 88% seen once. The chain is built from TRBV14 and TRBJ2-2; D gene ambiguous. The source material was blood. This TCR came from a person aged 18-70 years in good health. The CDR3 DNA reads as TGTGCCAGCAGCCAAGTCAAGACAACCGGGGAGCTGTTTTTT. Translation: CASSQVKTTGELFF.